This T cell receptor beta chain was observed in a study of blood T cell repertoires in COVID-19. Study at large: Acute and convalescent COVID-19 samples came from the United States, Italy and Spain. T cells, B-cell-depleted T cells, or PBMCs provided the cDNA or gDNA that served as material.

The authors' processing: Amplification of reference gene primers provided the estimated nucleated cell counts. Produced via immunoSEQ multiplex PCR; TCRdb's table is partial and in-frame only. D and trimming were read from the DNA, whereas the V and J calls and clone size are those reported in that table. This sample has over 150,000 clones; approximately 87% occur once, and the top ten carry 0.88%. The sample consisted of peripheral blood. The clonotype comes from a woman under 30 who had recovered from COVID-19.

The CDR3 coding sequence is TGTGCCAGCAGCTCTAAACCGAGCGGGAGGGGGACCAATGAGCAGTTCTTC. It encodes CASSSKPSGRGTNEQFF. The V call is TRBV7-9, the J call TRBJ2-1, with 10 bases matching TRBD2. The CDR3 totals 17 residues. Germline V CDR1 and CDR2: SEHNR, FQNEAQ (reference sequence). Trimming at V came to 4 bases and at J to 6 bases, leaving 12 bases not matched to a gene.